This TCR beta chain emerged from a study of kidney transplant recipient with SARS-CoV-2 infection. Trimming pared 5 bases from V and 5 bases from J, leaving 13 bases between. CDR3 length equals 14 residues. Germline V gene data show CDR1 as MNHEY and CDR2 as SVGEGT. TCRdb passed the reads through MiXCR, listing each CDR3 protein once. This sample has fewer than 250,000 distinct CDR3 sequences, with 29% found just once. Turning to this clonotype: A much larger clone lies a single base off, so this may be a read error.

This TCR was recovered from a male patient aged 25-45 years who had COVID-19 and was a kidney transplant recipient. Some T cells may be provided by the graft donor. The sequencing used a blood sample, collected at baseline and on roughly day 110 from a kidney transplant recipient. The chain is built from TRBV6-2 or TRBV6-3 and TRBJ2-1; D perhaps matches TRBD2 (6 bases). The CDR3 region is CASSPLREHNEQFF. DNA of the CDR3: TGTGCCAGCAGTCCCCTCCGGGAGCACAATGAGCAGTTCTTC.